These 17 T cell receptor beta chains share one sample of origin, sequenced in a study of CD8+ T cells in alopecia areata. Sequencing templates came from extracted RNA that was reverse transcribed into cDNA. Libraries were prepared by immunoSEQ multiplex PCR; TCRdb keeps only in-frame clonotypes and omits some of them. The sample contains 140,000 to 150,000 clones, around 47% of which appear only once. Sequencing was done on a sample of CD4+ T cells sorted from blood. These receptors were obtained from a human donor with alopecia areata.

The V call is TRBV2, the J call TRBJ2-5; the D gene could be TRBD1 or TRBD2 (5 bases each). The CDR3 sequence is 17 residues long. V lost 4 bases and J 5 bases, leaving 23 bases between the germline ends. The germline gives CDR1 SNHLY, CDR2 FYNNEI. The CDR3 loop reads CASSVIVQGVPGETQYF. The CDR3 coding sequence is TGTGCCAGCAGTGTCATTGTCCAGGGAGTCCCCGGTGAGACCCAGTACTTC. Together with reference TRBV2 and TRBJ2-5, the CDR3 gives the full variable domain: EPEVTQTPSHQVTQMGQEVILRCVPISNHLYFYWYRQILGQKVEFLVSFYNNEISEKSEIFDDQFSVERPDGSNFTLKIRSTKLEDSAMYFCASSVIVQGVPGETQYFGPGTRLLVL.

This rearrangement joins TRBV5-1 to TRBJ2-1; a possible D gene is TRBD1 (5 bases). The V end was cut by 3 bases, the J end by 2 bases, with 18 bases between. There are 17 residues in the CDR3. The V gene's germline CDR1 is SGHRS and CDR2 YFSETQ. The CDR3 spells CASSWNGHPSPYNEQFF. The DNA for the CDR3 is TGCGCCAGCAGCTGGAATGGACACCCGTCCCCCTACAATGAGCAGTTCTTC. The whole variable domain, remainder taken from reference TRBV5-1 and TRBJ2-1, is KAGVTQTPRYLIKTRGQQVTLSCSPISGHRSVSWYQQTPGQGLQFLFEYFSETQRNKGNFPGRFSGRQFSNSRSEMNVSTLELGDSALYLCASSWNGHPSPYNEQFFGPGTRLTVL.

To note about this clone: Because the CDR3 is missing its conserved closing phenylalanine or tryptophan, this is likely a read error. V usage is TRBV29-1 and J usage is TRBJ2-4; D ambiguous. Trimming removed 3 bases at V and 1 base at J, with 13 bases between. This CDR3 spans 15 amino acids. The germline V gene encodes CDR1 SQVTM and CDR2 ANQGSEA. The CDR3 here is CSVDGWGLAKNIQYL. CDR3 DNA: TGCAGCGTTGACGGTTGGGGTCTGGCCAAAAACATTCAGTACTTA.

This clone was observed a few times. The V gene is TRBV7-9, the J gene TRBJ2-5; 9 nucleotides align to TRBD1. The length of the CDR3 is 14 residues. The germline V gene encodes CDR1 SEHNR and CDR2 FQNEAQ (reference sequence). V lost 9 bases and J lost 4; bases outside the gene matches: 9. The DNA of the CDR3 is TGTGCCAGTACTCCGGGACAGGGTCGAGAGACCCAGTACTTC. Protein product: CASTPGQGRETQYF.

The J gene is TRBJ1-3, the V gene TRBV7-6; D gene ambiguous. The CDR3 is 12 amino acids. V was trimmed by 3 bases and J by 3 bases, leaving 3 bases between them. The germline CDR1 and CDR2 sequences are SGHVS and FNYEAQ. The CDR3 loop is CASSFGGNTIYF. The CDR3 nucleotides are TGTGCCAGCAGCTTCGGTGGAAACACCATATATTTT.

The chain uses TRBV29-1 and TRBJ2-7; 7 bases align to TRBD1. This CDR3 has 12 residues. Looked up from germline, CDR1 is SQVTM and CDR2 is ANQGSEA. Losses at the gene ends were 7 bases for V and 2 bases for J; bases not matched to a gene: 5. This CDR3 reads CSARDSAYEQYF. DNA of the CDR3: TGCAGCGCCCGGGACAGTGCCTACGAGCAGTACTTC.

This chain uses TRBV23-1 with TRBJ2-5, with D tentatively TRBD1 (5 bases). TRBV23-1 is given ORF status, its function remaining uncertain. Between the trimmed V and J ends, which lost 0 bases and 0 bases, there was a span of 11 bases. This CDR3 comprises 16 residues. CDR3 amino acids: CASSQSGLENQETQYF. CDR3 DNA: TGCGCCAGCAGTCAATCGGGGCTAGAGAACCAAGAGACCCAGTACTTC.

In DNA form, the CDR3 reads TGTGCCAGCAGCCCCGGGGCAGATACGCAGTATTTT. As protein: CASSPGADTQYF. The rearrangement joins TRBV7-9 to TRBJ2-3; TRBD2 might be the D (5 bases). The V and J ends lost 5 bases and 4 bases respectively, with 7 bases between them. This CDR3 is 12 amino acids long. Germline V gene lookup returns CDR1 SEHNR and CDR2 FQNEAQ (reference sequence).

The V gene is TRBV9, the J gene TRBJ2-5; 7 nucleotides line up with TRBD1. The CDR3 spans 14 residues. With V trimmed by 4 bases and J by 5 bases, 8 bases remained unmatched. Per the germline V gene, CDR1 is SGDLS and CDR2 is YYNGEE. This CDR3 reads CASSPSGQTETQYF. The CDR3 DNA sequence: TGTGCCAGCAGCCCATCGGGACAGACGGAGACCCAGTACTTC.

The sample holds one count of this clone. This chain links TRBV29-1 with TRBJ1-1; TRBD1 might be the D (5 bases). The V and J ends lost 3 bases and 0 bases respectively, with 8 bases between them. This CDR3 has 13 residues. Germline CDR1 SQVTM, CDR2 ANQGSEA. The CDR3 sequence is CSVEKGMNTEAFF. The DNA for the CDR3 is TGCAGCGTTGAGAAGGGGATGAACACTGAAGCTTTCTTT.

About this clone: In the same sample, other DNA sequences code for this CDR3. The chain employs TRBV27 and TRBJ2-3, with D uncertain. V was cut by 3 bases and J by 4 bases, with 2 bases left in between. Germline V gene lookup returns CDR1 MNHEY and CDR2 SMNVEV (reference sequence). This CDR3 spans 11 amino acids. The CDR3 coding sequence is TGTGCCAGCAGTTTCGCAGATACGCAGTATTTT. Translation gives CASSFADTQYF.

This clone was detected a few times. The chain has TRBV30 and TRBJ1-5; D perhaps matches TRBD1 (6 bases). V shed 7 bases and J shed 4 bases, with 17 bases lying between them. Germline V gene sequence: CDR1 GTSNPN, CDR2 SVGIG (reference sequence). The CDR3 has 14 amino acids. CDR3 residues: CASRRKQGNQPQHF. CDR3 sequence (DNA): TGTGCCTCTAGACGAAAACAGGGTAATCAGCCCCAGCATTTT.

The V gene is TRBV29-1, the J gene TRBJ1-1; unclear D gene. This CDR3 region has 11 residues. In germline, CDR1 is SQVTM, CDR2 ANQGSEA. CDR3 in DNA: TGCAGTACTCTCGGGAACACTGAAGCTTTCTTT. Translated: CSTLGNTEAFF.

This clone was found once. The rearrangement joins TRBV5-1 to TRBJ1-1; 8 bases are shared with TRBD1. CDR1 SGHRS and CDR2 YFSETQ come from the germline V gene. CDR3 size: 11 residues. V gave up 7 bases and J gave up 7 bases; unmatched junction bases: 3. This CDR3 reads CASHGQGEAFF. The CDR3 DNA reads as TGCGCCAGCCATGGACAGGGTGAAGCTTTCTTT.

As for this clone: Other nucleotide sequences in the sample specify the same CDR3. The V gene is TRBV5-1, the J gene TRBJ2-7; the D is unclear. Looked up from germline, CDR1 is SGHRS and CDR2 is YFSETQ. CDR3 length: 11 residues. V dropped 0 bases and J dropped 5 bases, with 3 bases sitting between them. CDR3 protein: CASSLEDEQYF. CDR3 DNA sequence: TGCGCCAGCAGCTTGGAGGACGAGCAGTACTTC.

CDR3 loop: CAWSVDLNYGYTF. The CDR3, as DNA: TGTGCCTGGAGTGTAGACCTCAACTATGGCTACACCTTC. The chain is built from TRBV30 and TRBJ1-2, with D uncertain. This CDR3 is 13 amino acids long. Germline CDR1 is GTSNPN and CDR2 is SVGIG (reference sequence). Trimming took 0 bases from V and 2 from J, leaving 7 bases between them.

This clone was counted only a few times. The chain links TRBV29-1 to TRBJ2-5; perhaps TRBD1 as D (5 bases). This CDR3 spans 10 amino acids. Germline lookup yields CDR1 SQVTM and CDR2 ANQGSEA. Trimming took off 6 bases at V and 5 bases at J, with 7 bases between the two ends. The CDR3 loop is CSVTGETQYF. Here the CDR3 DNA reads TGCAGCGTAACAGGCGAGACCCAGTACTTC.